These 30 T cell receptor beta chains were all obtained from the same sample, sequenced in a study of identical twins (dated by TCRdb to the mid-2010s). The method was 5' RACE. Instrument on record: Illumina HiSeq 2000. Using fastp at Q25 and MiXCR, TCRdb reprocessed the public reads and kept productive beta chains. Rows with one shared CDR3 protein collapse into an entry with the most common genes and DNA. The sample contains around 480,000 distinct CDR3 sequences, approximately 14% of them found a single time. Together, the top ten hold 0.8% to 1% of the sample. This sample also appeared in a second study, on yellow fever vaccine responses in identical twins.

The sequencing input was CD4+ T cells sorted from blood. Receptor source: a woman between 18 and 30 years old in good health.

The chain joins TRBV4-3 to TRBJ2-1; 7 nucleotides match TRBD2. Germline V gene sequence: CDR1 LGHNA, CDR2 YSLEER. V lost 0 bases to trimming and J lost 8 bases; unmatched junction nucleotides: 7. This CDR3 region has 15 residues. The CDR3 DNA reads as TGCGCCAGCAGCCAAGAATTCGCGGGAGTTCATGAGCAGTTCTTC. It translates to CASSQEFAGVHEQFF.

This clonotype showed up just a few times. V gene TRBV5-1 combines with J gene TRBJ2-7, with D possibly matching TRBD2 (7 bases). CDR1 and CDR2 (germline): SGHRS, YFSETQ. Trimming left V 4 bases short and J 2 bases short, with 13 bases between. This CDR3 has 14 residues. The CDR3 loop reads CASSRSGDTYEQYF. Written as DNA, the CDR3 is TGCGCCAGCAGCCGCAGCGGGGACACCTACGAGCAGTACTTC.

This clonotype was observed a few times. CDR3 in DNA: TGCGCCAGCAGCCCTGGTATGACAGGACTCTCTGGGGCCAACGTCCTGACTTTC. This gives the protein CASSPGMTGLSGANVLTF. The chain carries TRBV5-1 and TRBJ2-6; the D gene is possibly TRBD1 (6 bases). The V end lost 4 bases, the J end lost 0 bases, and 17 bases lay between the germline ends. CDR1 and CDR2 (germline): SGHRS, YFSETQ. CDR3 length equals 18 residues.

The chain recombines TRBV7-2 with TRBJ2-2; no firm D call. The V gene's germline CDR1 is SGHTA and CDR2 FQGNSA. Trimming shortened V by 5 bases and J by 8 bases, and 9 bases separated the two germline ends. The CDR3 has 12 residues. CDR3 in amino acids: CASSPSRGELFF. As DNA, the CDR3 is TGTGCCAGCAGCCCTAGTCGGGGGGAGCTGTTTTTT.

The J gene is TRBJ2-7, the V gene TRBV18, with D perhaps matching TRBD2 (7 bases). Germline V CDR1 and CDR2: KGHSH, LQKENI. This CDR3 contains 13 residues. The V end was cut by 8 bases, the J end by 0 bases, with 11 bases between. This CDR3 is CASQGRGSYEQYF. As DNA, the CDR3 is TGTGCCAGCCAGGGGAGGGGCTCCTACGAGCAGTACTTC.

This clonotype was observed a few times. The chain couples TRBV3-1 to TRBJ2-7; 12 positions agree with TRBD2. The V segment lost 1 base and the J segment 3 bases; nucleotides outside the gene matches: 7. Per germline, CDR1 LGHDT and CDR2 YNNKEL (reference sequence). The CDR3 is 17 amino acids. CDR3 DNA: TGTGCCAGCAGCCAAGCCGGACTAGCGGGGAATCTCTACGAGCAGTACTTC. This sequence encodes CASSQAGLAGNLYEQYF.

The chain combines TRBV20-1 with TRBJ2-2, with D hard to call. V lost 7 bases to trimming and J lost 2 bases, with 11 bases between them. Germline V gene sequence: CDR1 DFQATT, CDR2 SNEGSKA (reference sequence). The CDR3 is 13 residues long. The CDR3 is CSGTNKNTGELFF. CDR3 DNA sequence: TGCAGTGGAACAAACAAAAACACCGGGGAGCTGTTTTTT.

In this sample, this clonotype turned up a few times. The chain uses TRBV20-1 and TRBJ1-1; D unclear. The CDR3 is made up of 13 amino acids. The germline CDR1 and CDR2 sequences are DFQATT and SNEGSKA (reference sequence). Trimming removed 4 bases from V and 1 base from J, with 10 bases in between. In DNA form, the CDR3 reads TGCAGTGCTACACCCAACGAGAACACTGAAGCTTTCTTT. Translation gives CSATPNENTEAFF.

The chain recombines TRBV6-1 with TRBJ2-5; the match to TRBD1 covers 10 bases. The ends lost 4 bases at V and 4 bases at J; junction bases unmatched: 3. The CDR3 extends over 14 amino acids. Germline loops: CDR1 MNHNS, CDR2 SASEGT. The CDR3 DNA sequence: TGTGCCAGCAGTGCCCGGGACAGGGGAGAGACCCAGTACTTC. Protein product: CASSARDRGETQYF.

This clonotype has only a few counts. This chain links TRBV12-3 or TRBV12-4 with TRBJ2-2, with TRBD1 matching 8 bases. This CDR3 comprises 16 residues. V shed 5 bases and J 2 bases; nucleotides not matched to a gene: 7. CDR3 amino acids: CASSLGTGGNTGELFF. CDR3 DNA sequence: TGTGCCAGCAGTCTCGGGACAGGTGGAAACACCGGGGAGCTGTTTTTT.

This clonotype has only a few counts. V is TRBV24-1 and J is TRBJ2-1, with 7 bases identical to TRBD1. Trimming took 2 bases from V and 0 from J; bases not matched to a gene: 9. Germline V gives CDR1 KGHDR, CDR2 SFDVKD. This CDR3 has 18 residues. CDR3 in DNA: TGTGCCACCAGTGATTACTCCCTCAGGGGGATCTCCTACAATGAGCAGTTCTTC. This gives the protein CATSDYSLRGISYNEQFF.

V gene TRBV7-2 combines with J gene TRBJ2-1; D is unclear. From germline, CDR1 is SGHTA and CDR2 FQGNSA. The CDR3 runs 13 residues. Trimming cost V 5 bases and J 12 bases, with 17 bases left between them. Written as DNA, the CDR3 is TGTGCCAGCAGCCCCTCCACTCTCCAAAGGCAGTTCTTC. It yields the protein CASSPSTLQRQFF.

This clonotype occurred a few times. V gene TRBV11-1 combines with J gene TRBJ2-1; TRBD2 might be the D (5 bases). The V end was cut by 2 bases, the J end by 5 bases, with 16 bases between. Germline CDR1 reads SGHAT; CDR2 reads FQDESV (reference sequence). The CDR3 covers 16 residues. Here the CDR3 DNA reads TGTGCCAGCAGCTTACAGCGGACGGTAGCAAACAATGAGCAGTTCTTC. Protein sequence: CASSLQRTVANNEQFF.

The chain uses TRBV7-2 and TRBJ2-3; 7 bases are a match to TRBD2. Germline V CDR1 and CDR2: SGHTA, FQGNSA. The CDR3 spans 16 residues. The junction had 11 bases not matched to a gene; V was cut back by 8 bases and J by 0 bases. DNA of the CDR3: TGTGCCAGCTTCTATTTTAGCGGGTCTAGCACAGATACGCAGTATTTT. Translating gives CASFYFSGSSTDTQYF.

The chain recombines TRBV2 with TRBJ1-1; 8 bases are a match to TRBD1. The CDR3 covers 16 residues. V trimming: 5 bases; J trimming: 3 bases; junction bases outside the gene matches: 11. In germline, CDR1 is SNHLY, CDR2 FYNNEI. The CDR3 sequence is CASSLSPQGEDTEAFF. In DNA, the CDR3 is TGTGCCAGCAGTCTATCCCCACAGGGGGAAGACACTGAAGCTTTCTTT. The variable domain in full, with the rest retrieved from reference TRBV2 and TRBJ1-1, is EPEVTQTPSHQVTQMGQEVILRCVPISNHLYFYWYRQILGQKVEFLVSFYNNEISEKSEIFDDQFSVERPDGSNFTLKIRSTKLEDSAMYFCASSLSPQGEDTEAFFGQGTRLTVV.

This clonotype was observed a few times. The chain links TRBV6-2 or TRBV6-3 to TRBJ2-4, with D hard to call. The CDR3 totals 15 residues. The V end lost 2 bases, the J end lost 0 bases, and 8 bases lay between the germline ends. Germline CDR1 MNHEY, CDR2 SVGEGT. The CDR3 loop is CASSYTDLAKNIQYF. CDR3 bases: TGTGCCAGCAGTTACACTGACTTAGCCAAAAACATTCAGTACTTC.

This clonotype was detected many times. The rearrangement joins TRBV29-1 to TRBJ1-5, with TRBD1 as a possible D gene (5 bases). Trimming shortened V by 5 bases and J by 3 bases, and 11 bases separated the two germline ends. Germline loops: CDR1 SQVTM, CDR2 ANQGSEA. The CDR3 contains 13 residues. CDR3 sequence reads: CSVLGQNNQPQHF. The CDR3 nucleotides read TGCAGCGTTCTGGGGCAGAACAATCAGCCCCAGCATTTT.

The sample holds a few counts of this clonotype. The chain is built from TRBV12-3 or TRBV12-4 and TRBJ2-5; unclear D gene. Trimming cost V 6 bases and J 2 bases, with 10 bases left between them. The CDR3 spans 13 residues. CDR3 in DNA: TGTGCCAGCAGGCCGACACTGCAAGAGACCCAGTACTTC. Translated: CASRPTLQETQYF.

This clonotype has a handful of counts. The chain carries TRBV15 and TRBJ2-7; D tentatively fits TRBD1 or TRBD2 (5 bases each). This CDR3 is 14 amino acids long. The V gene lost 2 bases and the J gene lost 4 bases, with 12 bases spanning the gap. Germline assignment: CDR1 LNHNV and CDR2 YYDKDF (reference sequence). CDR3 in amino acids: CATSRPGTEYEQYF. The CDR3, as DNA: TGTGCCACCAGCAGACCCGGGACGGAGTACGAGCAGTACTTC.

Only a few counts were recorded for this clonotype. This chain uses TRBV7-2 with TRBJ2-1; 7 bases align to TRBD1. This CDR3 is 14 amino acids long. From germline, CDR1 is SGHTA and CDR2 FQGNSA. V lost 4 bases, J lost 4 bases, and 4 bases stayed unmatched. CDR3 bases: TGTGCCAGCAGCTCACAGGGGCCATACAATGAGCAGTTCTTC. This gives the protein CASSSQGPYNEQFF.

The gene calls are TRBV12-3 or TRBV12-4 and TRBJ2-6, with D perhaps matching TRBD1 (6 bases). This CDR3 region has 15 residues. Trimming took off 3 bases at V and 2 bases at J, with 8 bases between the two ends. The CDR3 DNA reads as TGTGCCAGCAGTTTTTACAGGGCTGGGGCCAACGTCCTGACTTTC. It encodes CASSFYRAGANVLTF.

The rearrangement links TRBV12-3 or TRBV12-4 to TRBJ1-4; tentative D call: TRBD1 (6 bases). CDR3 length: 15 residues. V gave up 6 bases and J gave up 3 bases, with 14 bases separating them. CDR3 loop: CASRQGGLANEKLFF. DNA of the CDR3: TGTGCCAGCAGGCAAGGGGGTTTAGCTAATGAAAAACTGTTTTTT.

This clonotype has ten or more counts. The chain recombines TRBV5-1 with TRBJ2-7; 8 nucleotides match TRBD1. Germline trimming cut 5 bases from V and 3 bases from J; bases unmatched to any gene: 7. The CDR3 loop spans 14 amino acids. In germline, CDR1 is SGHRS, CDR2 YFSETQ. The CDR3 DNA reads TGCGCCAGCAGGGAGGACAGGGCCCACTACGAGCAGTACTTC. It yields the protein CASREDRAHYEQYF.

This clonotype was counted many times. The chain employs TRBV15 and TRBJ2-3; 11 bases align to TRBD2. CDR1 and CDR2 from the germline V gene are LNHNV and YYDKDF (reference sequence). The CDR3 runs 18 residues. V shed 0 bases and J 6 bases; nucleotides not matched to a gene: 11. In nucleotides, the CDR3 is TGTGCCACCAGCAGAGATCCTGGTAGCGGGGGGGTGGGGGATACGCAGTATTTT. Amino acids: CATSRDPGSGGVGDTQYF.

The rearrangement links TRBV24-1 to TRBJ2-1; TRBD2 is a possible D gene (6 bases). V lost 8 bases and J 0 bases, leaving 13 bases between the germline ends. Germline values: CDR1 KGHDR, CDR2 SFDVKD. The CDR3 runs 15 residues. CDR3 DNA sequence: TGTGCCACCATGTCCGCCGGGAGCTCCTACAATGAGCAGTTCTTC. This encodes CATMSAGSSYNEQFF.

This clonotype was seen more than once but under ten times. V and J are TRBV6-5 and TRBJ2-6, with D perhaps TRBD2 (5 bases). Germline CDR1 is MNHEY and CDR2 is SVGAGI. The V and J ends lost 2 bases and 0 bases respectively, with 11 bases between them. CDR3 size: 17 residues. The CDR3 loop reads CASSYAGHSSGANVLTF. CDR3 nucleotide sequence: TGTGCCAGCAGTTACGCGGGCCACAGCTCTGGGGCCAACGTCCTGACTTTC.

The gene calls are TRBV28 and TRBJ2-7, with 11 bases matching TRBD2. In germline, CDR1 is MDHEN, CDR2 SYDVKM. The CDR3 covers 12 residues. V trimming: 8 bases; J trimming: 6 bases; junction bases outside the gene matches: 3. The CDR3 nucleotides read TGTGCCAGCGGGCTAGCGGGAGGCGAGCAGTACTTC. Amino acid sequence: CASGLAGGEQYF. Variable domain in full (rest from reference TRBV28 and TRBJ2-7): DVKVTQSSRYLVKRTGEKVFLECVQDMDHENMFWYRQDPGLGLRLIYFSYDVKMKEKGDIPEGYSVSREKKERFSLILESASTNQTSMYLCASGLAGGEQYFGPGTRLTVT.

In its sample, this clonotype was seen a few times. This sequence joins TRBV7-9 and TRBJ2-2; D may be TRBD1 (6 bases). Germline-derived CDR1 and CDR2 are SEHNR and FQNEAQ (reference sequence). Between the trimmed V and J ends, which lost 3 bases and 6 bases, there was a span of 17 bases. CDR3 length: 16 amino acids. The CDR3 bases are TGTGCCAGCAGCTTCTTCCAATTCAGGGGTTCCGGGGAGCTGTTTTTT. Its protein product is CASSFFQFRGSGELFF.

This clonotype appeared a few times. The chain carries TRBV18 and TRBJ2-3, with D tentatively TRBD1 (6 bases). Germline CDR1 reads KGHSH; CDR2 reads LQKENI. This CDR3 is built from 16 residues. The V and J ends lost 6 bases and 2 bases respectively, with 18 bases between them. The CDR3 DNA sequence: TGTGCCAGCTCCCCAGGGGCCGTATCAGTCACAGATACGCAGTATTTT. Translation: CASSPGAVSVTDTQYF.

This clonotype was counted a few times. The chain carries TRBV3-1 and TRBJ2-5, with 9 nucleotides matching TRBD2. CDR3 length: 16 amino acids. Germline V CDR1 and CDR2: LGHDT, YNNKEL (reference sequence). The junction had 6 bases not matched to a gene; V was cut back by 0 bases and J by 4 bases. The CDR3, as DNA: TGTGCCAGCAGCCAAGAGGATAGCGGGAGTGGAGAGACCCAGTACTTC. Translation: CASSQEDSGSGETQYF.